Given below is one T cell receptor beta chain in context. Time point: pretreatment peripheral blood. Each patient gave between 1 and 8 samples, pretreatment and on-treatment. Spiked synthetic TCR analogs estimated absolute template abundance per PCR. Generated by immunoSEQ multiplex PCR, the TCRdb table keeps only in-frame clones and is missing some. The top ten clones hold approximately 15% of a sample with under 95,000 clones, 85% of them seen once. The CDR3 contains 13 residues. The germline gives CDR1 LNHDA, CDR2 SQIVND (reference sequence). With V trimmed by 5 bases and J by 4 bases, 3 bases remained unmatched. This sample was included in a study of PD-L1 blockade in urothelial cancer. Background on the study: Each participant's history included 0 to 3 prior chemotherapy regimens. Blood samples contained a median about 150,000 T cells.

The sequenced sample was PBMCs, obtained around atezolizumab (anti-PD-L1) treatment. The origin of this receptor is a man aged 55 to 70 with urothelial cancer. This chain uses TRBV19 with TRBJ2-5; 8 bases line up with TRBD1. The CDR3 spells CASSVDRGETQYF. DNA of the CDR3: TGTGCCAGTAGTGTCGACAGGGGAGAGACCCAGTACTTC.